Below, 32 T cell receptor beta chains from the same sample are listed, as sequenced in a study of graft-versus-host responses after intestinal transplantation. Antigens for these TCRs are unknown. TCRdb's copy holds only in-frame clones and misses some; the assay was immunoSEQ multiplex PCR. The sample records about 41,000 clones, about 95% being singletons. The sequencing used unstimulated CD8+ T cells sorted from spleen or lymph node cells, collected before transplant. These receptors all come from a human donor who was the organ donor for an intestinal transplant.

The rearrangement joins TRBV6-4 to TRBJ1-1; D is uncertain. The CDR3 length is 13 residues. CDR1 is MRHNA and CDR2 is SNTAGT in the germline V gene. The V end lost 3 bases, the J end lost 1 base, and 6 bases lay between the germline ends. The chain's CDR3 is CASSETGNTEAFF. CDR3 bases: TGTGCCAGCAGTGAGACGGGGAACACTGAAGCTTTCTTT.

This chain links TRBV4-3 with TRBJ1-3; D not certain. The V and J ends lost 3 bases and 0 bases respectively, with 9 bases between them. Germline CDR1 reads LGHNA; CDR2 reads YSLEER. The CDR3 is 15 amino acids. This chain's CDR3 is CASSQVHLSGNTIYF. Written as DNA, the CDR3 is TGCGCCAGCAGCCAGGTACATCTCTCTGGAAACACCATATATTTT.

The chain couples TRBV5-1 to TRBJ2-1; 7 bases are shared with TRBD1. Germline assignment: CDR1 SGHRS and CDR2 YFSETQ. The CDR3 consists of 12 residues. J gave up 6 bases and V 3 bases, and 0 bases lay outside the gene matches. This CDR3 reads CASSSGGNEQFF. The CDR3, as DNA: TGCGCCAGCAGCTCAGGGGGCAATGAGCAGTTCTTC.

The V gene is TRBV4-2, the J gene TRBJ1-6; a possible D gene is TRBD1 (5 bases). The CDR3 contains 14 residues. V dropped 4 bases and J dropped 5 bases, with 9 bases sitting between them. CDR1 and CDR2 (germline): LGHNA, YNFKEQ. The CDR3 DNA reads TGTGCCAGCAGCCTTGACAGAGATAATTCACCCCTCCACTTT. It specifies CASSLDRDNSPLHF.

The V call is TRBV7-9, the J call TRBJ2-5; perhaps TRBD1 as D (6 bases). This CDR3 is built from 13 residues. The germline V gene has CDR1 SEHNR and CDR2 FQNEAQ (reference sequence). V was cut by 5 bases and J by 2 bases, with 9 bases left in between. CDR3 protein: CASSRTAQETQYF. The CDR3 DNA sequence: TGTGCCAGCAGCCGGACAGCTCAAGAGACCCAGTACTTC.

This rearrangement joins TRBV12-5 to TRBJ2-3; possibly TRBD1 for D (6 bases). V lost 1 base and J 1 base, leaving 18 bases between the germline ends. This CDR3 contains 18 residues. In germline, CDR1 is LGHNT, CDR2 FRNRAP. Written as DNA, the CDR3 is TGTGCTAGTGGTTTGGAATACGGGACACGGGACCGCACAGATACGCAGTATTTT. Translated: CASGLEYGTRDRTDTQYF.

This sequence joins TRBV4-1 and TRBJ2-7; D is unresolved. V lost 4 bases to trimming and J lost 4 bases, with 17 bases between them. CDR1 is MGHRA and CDR2 is YSYEKL in the germline V gene. This CDR3 is 15 amino acids long. The DNA of the CDR3 is TGCGCCAGCAGCCCATACCGGGCCGACTTTTACGAGCAGTACTTC. Its protein is CASSPYRADFYEQYF.

The chain recombines TRBV5-6 with TRBJ2-1; D is perhaps TRBD1 or TRBD2 (5 bases each). Trimming shortened V by 0 bases and J by 4 bases, and 11 bases separated the two germline ends. The CDR3 is 15 amino acids. The V gene's germline CDR1 is SGHDT and CDR2 YYEEEE. Here the CDR3 DNA reads TGTGCCAGCAGCTTGGACCGGGGCGGGTACAATGAGCAGTTCTTC. It specifies CASSLDRGGYNEQFF.

The chain carries TRBV6-5 and TRBJ2-7; weak D call: TRBD1 (6 bases). The CDR3 covers 14 residues. Germline V gene sequence: CDR1 MNHEY, CDR2 SVGAGI. Trimming pared 6 bases from V and 3 bases from J, leaving 15 bases between. The CDR3 coding sequence is TGTGCCAGCAGCCACGACGGGACAAACTACGAGCAGTACTTC. This sequence encodes CASSHDGTNYEQYF.

This chain uses TRBV7-9 with TRBJ1-1; 7 bases line up with TRBD1. CDR1 and CDR2 (germline): SEHNR, FQNEAQ (reference sequence). This CDR3 region has 15 residues. Unmatched junction bases numbered 9, after V lost 2 bases and J lost 6 bases. CDR3 nucleotides: TGTGCCAGCAGCTTACTGGGACAGTCTTACGCTGAAGCTTTCTTT. This translates into CASSLLGQSYAEAFF.

The chain has TRBV7-6 and TRBJ2-7; TRBD2 agrees at 8 bases. Germline assignment: CDR1 SGHVS and CDR2 FNYEAQ. V lost 5 bases and J lost 4; bases outside the gene matches: 7. This CDR3 is 14 amino acids long. The CDR3 DNA reads as TGTGCCAGCAGCCCCCTCGGGGGGGCGTACGAGCAGTACTTC. Its protein product is CASSPLGGAYEQYF. The full variable domain, completed using reference TRBV7-6 and TRBJ2-7, is GAGVSQSPRYKVTKRGQDVALRCDPISGHVSLYWYRQALGQGPEFLTYFNYEAQQDKSGLPNDRFSAERPEGSISTLTIQRTEQRDSAMYRCASSPLGGAYEQYFGPGTRLTVT.

The count of this clone is one. The V call is TRBV6-4, the J call TRBJ1-4; D unclear. The CDR3 is 22 residues long. Trimming left V 0 bases short and J 2 bases short, with 28 bases between. Germline V gene lookup returns CDR1 MRHNA and CDR2 SNTAGT. The CDR3 DNA is TGTGCCAGCAGTGACTCTACAGTGACACAATCCAGTTGGGTCGGCACTAATGAAAAACTGTTTTTT. Translation: CASSDSTVTQSSWVGTNEKLFF.

CDR3 in DNA: TGTGCCAGCAGCCCCCGAGCGGGGGGGCCGGGCAGTGGCACCGGGGAGCTGTTTTTT. Its translation is CASSPRAGGPGSGTGELFF. The V call is TRBV11-3, the J call TRBJ2-2, with 10 bases that match TRBD2. Losses at the gene ends were 5 bases for V and 4 bases for J; bases not matched to a gene: 16. The CDR3 consists of 19 residues. CDR1 and CDR2 (germline): SGHNT, YENEEA.

The CDR3 region has the DNA TGTGCCAGTAGTTGGGGGAGCACTGAAGCTTTCTTT. The encoded protein is CASSWGSTEAFF. This rearrangement joins TRBV19 to TRBJ1-1, with a weak D call TRBD1 (5 bases). The CDR3 totals 12 residues. Germline loops: CDR1 LNHDA, CDR2 SQIVND (reference sequence). V dropped 5 bases and J dropped 4 bases, with 8 bases sitting between them.

This chain uses TRBV4-3 with TRBJ2-3; the D call may be TRBD1 or TRBD2 (6 bases each). The CDR3 is made up of 14 amino acids. Trimming removed 4 bases from V and 0 bases from J, with 8 bases in between. Per the germline V gene, CDR1 is LGHNA and CDR2 is YSLEER. The CDR3 sequence: CASSPGASTDTQYF. CDR3 bases: TGCGCCAGCAGCCCGGGGGCTAGCACAGATACGCAGTATTTT.

With respect to this clone: Other DNA sequences within the sample encode an identical CDR3. The V and J genes are TRBV18 and TRBJ1-1; 7 nucleotides line up with TRBD1. Germline values: CDR1 KGHSH, CDR2 LQKENI. J was trimmed by 1 base and V by 6 bases; bases with no gene match: 11. The CDR3 has 16 residues. CDR3 coding DNA: TGTGCCAGCTCGCCTCCAATGGACAGGCCGAACACTGAAGCTTTCTTT. As protein: CASSPPMDRPNTEAFF.

This chain connects TRBV9 to TRBJ1-6; D is ambiguous. Germline V CDR1 and CDR2: SGDLS, YYNGEE. This CDR3 comprises 15 residues. V was cut by 0 bases and J by 8 bases, with 12 bases left in between. CDR3 amino acids: CASSVDPGFDSPLHF. CDR3 bases: TGTGCCAGCAGCGTAGATCCGGGATTCGATTCACCCCTCCACTTT. The full variable domain, with the rest looked up from reference TRBV9 and TRBJ1-6, is DSGVTQTPKHLITATGQRVTLRCSPRSGDLSVYWYQQSLDQGLQFLIQYYNGEERAKGNILERFSAQQFPDLHSELNLSSLELGDSALYFCASSVDPGFDSPLHFGNGTRLTVT.

This clone was picked up one time. The junction and the germline gene differ at one end; a read error may be behind it. The chain recombines TRBV5-1 with TRBJ1-1, with D possibly TRBD1 on 6 matching bases. The CDR3 is 14 residues long. Germline CDR1 reads SGHRS; CDR2 reads YFSETQ. The CDR3 nucleotides are TGCGCCAGCAGATTGGACAGAGCGAACACTGAAGCTTTCTTT. Translated, it gives CASRLDRANTEAFF.

The genes are TRBV11-2 and TRBJ2-2, with 11 bases identical to TRBD2. V trimming: 0 bases; J trimming: 7 bases; junction bases outside the gene matches: 16. The CDR3 contains 20 residues. Looked up from germline, CDR1 is SGHAT and CDR2 is FQNNGV. Here the CDR3 DNA reads TGTGCCAGCAGCTTAGACCTAGCGGGGGGCCTCGAACCTAGTGGCGGGGAGCTGTTTTTT. Amino acid sequence: CASSLDLAGGLEPSGGELFF.

This chain's CDR3 is CASSATGTSVSEQFF. The DNA of the CDR3 is TGTGCCAGCAGCGCTACCGGGACTAGCGTGAGTGAGCAGTTCTTC. The rearrangement joins TRBV9 to TRBJ2-1; 10 positions match TRBD2. V shed 3 bases and J 9 bases; nucleotides not matched to a gene: 9. The CDR3 is made up of 15 amino acids. The germline V gene encodes CDR1 SGDLS and CDR2 YYNGEE. The whole variable domain, filled in from reference TRBV9 and TRBJ2-1, reads DSGVTQTPKHLITATGQRVTLRCSPRSGDLSVYWYQQSLDQGLQFLIQYYNGEERAKGNILERFSAQQFPDLHSELNLSSLELGDSALYFCASSATGTSVSEQFFGPGTRLTVL.

The chain uses TRBV19 and TRBJ2-3; TRBD1 agrees at 9 bases. CDR1 is LNHDA, CDR2 SQIVND, per germline (reference sequence). CDR3 length: 16 residues. V lost 4 bases to trimming and J lost 0 bases; unmatched junction nucleotides: 5. CDR3 nucleotide sequence: TGTGCCAGTAGTAGCGGGACAGGGAGTAGCACAGATACGCAGTATTTT. Translation gives CASSSGTGSSTDTQYF.

The CDR3 spells CASSQAWVLNEKLFF. CDR3 in DNA: TGCGCCAGCAGCCAAGCCTGGGTCCTGAATGAAAAACTGTTTTTT. The chain links TRBV4-1 to TRBJ1-4; no definite D call. Germline V lookup: CDR1 MGHRA, CDR2 YSYEKL. The CDR3 has 15 amino acids. Trimming took off 1 base at V and 5 bases at J, with 11 bases between the two ends.

The CDR3 region has the DNA TGCAGTGCTAGACTCGGCTACGAGCAGTACTTC. Amino acid sequence: CSARLGYEQYF. The V gene is TRBV20-1, the J gene TRBJ2-7; D uncertain. This CDR3 is 11 amino acids long. Looked up from germline, CDR1 is DFQATT and CDR2 is SNEGSKA (reference sequence). V was cut by 2 bases and J by 3 bases, with 5 bases left in between.

CDR3 loop: CASSRGQTASHEQYF. The CDR3 region has the DNA TGTGCCAGCAGCCGGGGACAGACCGCGTCGCACGAGCAGTACTTC. The rearrangement joins TRBV14 to TRBJ2-7, with TRBD1 matching 7 bases. Looked up from germline, CDR1 is SGHDN and CDR2 is FVKESK. V lost 4 bases to trimming and J lost 5 bases; unmatched junction nucleotides: 11. This CDR3 is 15 amino acids long.

CDR3 DNA sequence: TGTGCCAGCAGCACCATAATCTACGAGCAGTACTTC. Its protein product is CASSTIIYEQYF. The chain joins TRBV7-9 to TRBJ2-7; D gene ambiguous. Deletions cut 5 bases from V and 3 bases from J, with 8 bases between. The CDR3 runs to 12 residues. Germline CDR1 reads SEHNR; CDR2 reads FQNEAQ (reference sequence).

The chain recombines TRBV7-9 with TRBJ2-2; 7 bases are shared with TRBD2. Per the germline V gene, CDR1 is SEHNR and CDR2 is FQNEAQ (reference sequence). CDR3 length equals 16 residues. The trim removed 0 bases at V and 6 bases at J, leaving 7 bases unmatched. The DNA for the CDR3 is TGTGCCAGCAGCTTAGCGCTAGGGACTACGTCCGGGGAGCTGTTTTTT. This sequence encodes CASSLALGTTSGELFF.

The CDR3 DNA follows: TGCGCCAGCAGCTGGGGACAGTACAATGAGCAGTTCTTC. Protein product: CASSWGQYNEQFF. This chain connects TRBV5-1 to TRBJ2-1, with TRBD1 matching over 7 bases. With V trimmed by 3 bases and J by 4 bases, 1 base remained unmatched. This CDR3 comprises 13 residues. Per germline, CDR1 SGHRS and CDR2 YFSETQ.

The CDR3 DNA is TGTGCCAGCTCGAGCCGACAGGGGAAGAATGGTAATGAAAAACTGTTTTTT. Translated: CASSSRQGKNGNEKLFF. V is TRBV18 and J is TRBJ1-4; 8 bases map to TRBD1. CDR1 and CDR2 (germline): KGHSH, LQKENI. Losses at the gene ends were 6 bases for V and 4 bases for J; bases not matched to a gene: 13. The CDR3 covers 17 residues.

The V and J genes are TRBV4-3 and TRBJ1-2; D is unresolved. From germline, CDR1 is LGHNA and CDR2 YSLEER. The CDR3 sequence is 14 residues long. V was pared by 0 bases and J by 2 bases, with 7 bases between. The CDR3 reads CASSQENTNYGYTF. CDR3 DNA sequence: TGCGCCAGCAGCCAAGAAAACACCAACTATGGCTACACCTTC.

The rearrangement joins TRBV2 to TRBJ2-2; D ambiguous. The CDR3 is made up of 14 amino acids. The V end was cut by 2 bases, the J end by 7 bases, with 11 bases between. Germline V gene data show CDR1 as SNHLY and CDR2 as FYNNEI. The CDR3, as DNA: TGTGCCAGCAGTGAATGGGGTTACGGCGGGGAGCTGTTTTTT. This gives the protein CASSEWGYGGELFF.

The chain joins TRBV5-4 to TRBJ2-3; perhaps TRBD2 as D (5 bases). CDR3 length equals 15 residues. Deletions cut 2 bases from V and 1 base from J, with 11 bases between. The V gene's germline CDR1 is SGHNT and CDR2 YYREEE (reference sequence). CDR3 residues: CASSLKGVGTDTQYF. Written as DNA, the CDR3 is TGTGCCAGCAGCTTAAAGGGAGTTGGCACAGATACGCAGTATTTT.

The V call is TRBV4-1, the J call TRBJ2-7; 8 positions agree with TRBD2. Germline values: CDR1 MGHRA, CDR2 YSYEKL. The CDR3 has 15 residues. The V and J ends lost 1 base and 3 bases, in that order; junction bases with no gene match: 5. The CDR3 spells CASSQVSGGLYEQYF. The CDR3 coding sequence is TGCGCCAGCAGCCAAGTAAGCGGGGGCCTCTACGAGCAGTACTTC.